The present TCR beta chain was sequenced within a study of cytomegalovirus exposure and HLA in healthy donors. Overall study findings and caveats: Later analysis identified a missense DCLRE1C variant that was linked to TCR beta V- and J-gene trimming. A reported reduction in N-insertions relative to the approximately 670-donor mean was seen in an Asian-associated ancestry cluster in a later analysis. The authors enumerated around 150 TCR beta chains as linked to cytomegalovirus. Serostatus for CMV was the only available immune exposure information.

Vbeta (60) and Jbeta (13) primers were used in the PCR. The repertoire was sequenced with immunoSEQ multiplex PCR; TCRdb's copy has only in-frame clones and lacks some. Here the sample spans 150,000 to 200,000 clones, 80% being singletons. Points on this clone: What it binds is unknown.

This clonotype originated in a boy younger than 18 in good health and CMV-seronegative. The material sequenced was PBMCs.

The DNA for the CDR3 is TGTGCCAGCAGCCCCAGATCCTTGACAGGTCAGGACACTGAAGCTTTCTTT. This translates into CASSPRSLTGQDTEAFF. The chain uses TRBV14 and TRBJ1-1, with D possibly TRBD1 on 6 matching bases. The germline CDR1 and CDR2 sequences are SGHDN and FVKESK. CDR3 length: 17 residues. V lost 4 bases, J lost 3 bases, and 21 bases lay in between.